Listed here are 12 T cell receptor beta chains from one sample, sequenced in a study of shared clonotypes between healthy human individuals. The table came from immunoSEQ multiplex PCR; TCRdb's copy has only in-frame clones and leaves some out. The table records roughly 700,000 clones, roughly 87% of them present only once. The sequenced sample consisted of memory CD8+ T cells from PBMCs. The subset denotes: CD45RO+ cells pooled with CCR7-negative TemRA cells. These receptors were obtained from a man aged 18 to 29 in good health. Some clones in this sample may be carry-over from other donors' samples.

The chain links TRBV27 to TRBJ2-7, with D unclear. V lost 6 bases to trimming and J lost 5 bases, with 14 bases between them. CDR3 length: 13 residues. The germline CDR1 and CDR2 sequences are MNHEY and SMNVEV (reference sequence). The CDR3: CASRPQAWHEQYF. CDR3 DNA: TGTGCCAGCAGACCCCAAGCTTGGCACGAGCAGTACTTC.

This clone was seen a single time. J is TRBJ1-1 and V is TRBV28; a possible D gene is TRBD1 (5 bases). This CDR3 region has 13 residues. Between the trimmed V and J ends, which lost 2 bases and 7 bases, there was a span of 11 bases. Germline loops: CDR1 MDHEN, CDR2 SYDVKM. Written as DNA, the CDR3 is TGTGCCAGCAGTTTAGGGGGGGTGGGTGAAGCTTTCTTT. Its protein product is CASSLGGVGEAFF.

CDR3 nucleotide sequence: TGTGCCAGCAGTGTAGGTCGGCGTTGGGGGACGGAAGCTTTCTTT. Translating gives CASSVGRRWGTEAFF. V and J are TRBV6-1 and TRBJ1-1, with a tentative D call TRBD1 (5 bases). From germline, CDR1 is MNHNS and CDR2 SASEGT. The germline V and J ends were trimmed by 4 bases and 8 bases, with 20 bases remaining between them. The CDR3 length is 15 residues.

The genes are TRBV11-2 and TRBJ2-1, with 7 bases lining up with TRBD1. The V and J ends lost 3 bases and 4 bases, in that order; junction bases with no gene match: 9. CDR3 length equals 16 residues. The germline V gene has CDR1 SGHAT and CDR2 FQNNGV. The CDR3 bases are TGTGCCAGCAGCTTCAGTGTGGGGACAGCTTACAATGAGCAGTTCTTC. The encoded protein is CASSFSVGTAYNEQFF.

The V gene is TRBV9, the J gene TRBJ2-1; 9 nucleotides align to TRBD2. The V gene end was trimmed by 4 bases and the J gene end by 9 bases; junction bases not matched to a gene: 14. Per the germline V gene, CDR1 is SGDLS and CDR2 is YYNGEE. The CDR3 length is 16 residues. The CDR3 here is CASSPTVAGGQSEQFF. CDR3 coding DNA: TGTGCCAGCAGCCCCACAGTGGCGGGAGGGCAGAGTGAGCAGTTCTTC.

This chain connects TRBV9 to TRBJ2-1, with 14 bases identical to TRBD2. V trimming: 5 bases; J trimming: 10 bases; junction bases outside the gene matches: 5. The V gene's germline CDR1 is SGDLS and CDR2 YYNGEE. CDR3 length: 14 residues. CDR3 sequence reads: CASRGLAGDREQFF. As DNA, the CDR3 is TGTGCCAGCAGGGGACTAGCGGGAGATCGGGAGCAGTTCTTC.

V gene TRBV28 combines with J gene TRBJ1-2; no definite D call. Trimming cost V 7 bases and J 2 bases, with 11 bases left between them. This CDR3 has 13 amino acids. Per the germline V gene, CDR1 is MDHEN and CDR2 is SYDVKM. The DNA of the CDR3 is TGTGCCAGCAACCTCCATGGGAACTATGGCTACACCTTC. Translation gives CASNLHGNYGYTF.

The chain recombines TRBV7-9 with TRBJ1-1; weak D call: TRBD1 (6 bases). This CDR3 has 15 amino acids. Germline V lookup: CDR1 SEHNR, CDR2 FQNEAQ (reference sequence). The ends were cut back, 2 bases at V and 5 bases at J, with 15 bases in the middle. The CDR3 DNA sequence: TGTGCCAGCAGCTTACCTCGGGGGGCTGGGACTGAAGCTTTCTTT. Translating gives CASSLPRGAGTEAFF.

The genes are TRBV27 and TRBJ2-3; D is possibly TRBD1 (5 bases). The CDR3 is made up of 16 amino acids. Germline CDR1 MNHEY, CDR2 SMNVEV (reference sequence). V was cut by 6 bases and J by 1 base, with 17 bases left in between. For the CDR3, the DNA is TGTGCCAGCAGGAAGGGGTTAAACGAAGGCACAGATACGCAGTATTTT. Encoded protein: CASRKGLNEGTDTQYF.

This sequence joins TRBV4-3 and TRBJ1-4; D uncertain. This CDR3 region has 13 residues. V was cut by 1 base and J by 8 bases, with 8 bases left in between. CDR1 LGHNA and CDR2 YSLEER come from the germline V gene. CDR3 sequence reads: CASSQGFGEKLFF. The CDR3, as DNA: TGCGCCAGCAGCCAAGGTTTTGGGGAAAAACTGTTTTTT.

This clone was detected once. This sample also contains other DNA sequences that code for the same CDR3. This chain links TRBV7-9 with TRBJ2-1; D assignment may be TRBD1 or TRBD2 (5 bases each). This CDR3 has 16 amino acids. Trimming stripped 2 bases from V and 0 bases from J, with 11 bases between. Germline CDR1 SEHNR, CDR2 FQNEAQ (reference sequence). The CDR3 DNA follows: TGTGCCAGCAGCTTAAGGGGACCGAGCTCCTACAATGAGCAGTTCTTC. It translates to CASSLRGPSSYNEQFF. Full variable domain (remainder filled in from reference TRBV7-9 and TRBJ2-1): DTGVSQNPRHKITKRGQNVTFRCDPISEHNRLYWYRQTLGQGPEFLTYFQNEAQLEKSRLLSDRFSAERPKGSFSTLEIQRTEQGDSAMYLCASSLRGPSSYNEQFFGPGTRLTVL.

This rearrangement joins TRBV28 to TRBJ1-2; 9 bases match TRBD1. Germline-derived CDR1 and CDR2 are MDHEN and SYDVKM. The CDR3 runs 16 residues. The V segment lost 4 bases and the J segment 0 bases; nucleotides outside the gene matches: 6. CDR3: CASSSDGQGTNYGYTF. The CDR3 DNA sequence: TGTGCCAGCAGTTCAGACGGACAGGGGACTAACTATGGCTACACCTTC.